Each of the 28 T cell receptor beta chains below was sequenced from the same sample in a study of blood T cells in healthy people across ages. Sample-barcoded 5' priming and a J-beta primer mix drove a second PCR of roughly 7 to 11 cycles. TCRdb used MiXCR to reprocess the 5' RACE reads, holding one entry per CDR3 protein. The data show about 640,000 distinct CDR3 sequences, with 58% seen just once and roughly 34% held by the top ten. Specimen: blood. Receptor source: a man aged 60 to 69 in good health.

The chain carries TRBV20-1 and TRBJ1-2; a possible D gene is TRBD1 (6 bases). Trimming took off 4 bases at V and 8 bases at J, with 11 bases between the two ends. The CDR3 extends over 11 amino acids. CDR1 is DFQATT, CDR2 SNEGSKA, per germline (reference sequence). In DNA, the CDR3 is TGCAGTGCTAACGGACAGTACGGCTACACCTTC. Its protein is CSANGQYGYTF.

This clonotype has ten or more counts. The V and J genes are TRBV29-1 and TRBJ2-7; 8 bases line up with TRBD1. This CDR3 has 12 residues. Germline V lookup: CDR1 SQVTM, CDR2 ANQGSEA. V gave up 6 bases and J gave up 3 bases; unmatched junction bases: 4. CDR3 coding DNA: TGCAGCGTGTTACAGGGGGACTACGAGCAGTACTTC. This sequence encodes CSVLQGDYEQYF.

This clonotype was seen more than once but under ten times. This sequence joins TRBV11-2 and TRBJ2-5, with 10 positions matching TRBD1. The germline V gene has CDR1 SGHAT and CDR2 FQNNGV. The junction had 10 bases not matched to a gene; V was cut back by 4 bases and J by 5 bases. The CDR3 runs 16 residues. The CDR3 reads CASSYTRQGAVETQYF. The CDR3 region has the DNA TGTGCCAGCAGCTATACGAGACAGGGGGCGGTTGAGACCCAGTACTTC. The full variable domain, completed using reference TRBV11-2 and TRBJ2-5, is EAGVAQSPRYKIIEKRQSVAFWCNPISGHATLYWYQQILGQGPKLLIQFQNNGVVDDSQLPKDRFSAERLKGVDSTLKIQPAKLEDSAVYLCASSYTRQGAVETQYFGPGTRLLVL.

V usage is TRBV2 and J usage is TRBJ1-2; no clear D. CDR3 size: 14 residues. Trimming removed 7 bases from V and 2 bases from J, with 14 bases in between. Germline V gene data show CDR1 as SNHLY and CDR2 as FYNNEI. CDR3 nucleotides: TGTGCCAGCACCGGGGATTCCCCCAACTATGGCTACACCTTC. Translated: CASTGDSPNYGYTF.

The rearrangement uses TRBV10-2 and TRBJ1-5; unclear D gene. Germline CDR1 is WSHSY and CDR2 is SAAADI. V lost 2 bases and J 5 bases, leaving 10 bases between the germline ends. CDR3 length: 14 residues. The CDR3 DNA sequence: TGCGCCAGCAGTGAGGGTAATGGGCATCAGCCCCAGCATTTT. This translates into CASSEGNGHQPQHF.

V is TRBV15 and J is TRBJ1-6; TRBD1 might be the D (5 bases). Germline loops: CDR1 LNHNV, CDR2 YYDKDF (reference sequence). Deletions cut 0 bases from V and 5 bases from J, with 8 bases between. The CDR3 is 15 residues long. The CDR3 sequence: CATSRDGGDNSPLHF. CDR3 coding DNA: TGTGCCACCAGCAGAGACGGGGGGGATAATTCACCCCTCCACTTT.

The chain recombines TRBV10-3 with TRBJ2-3; 9 nucleotides match TRBD1. Germline-derived CDR1 and CDR2 are ENHRY and SYGVKD. J lost 2 bases, V lost 6 bases, and 15 bases had no gene match. CDR3 length: 18 amino acids. The CDR3 region is CAISLGQGTYGYTDTQYF. The CDR3 region has the DNA TGTGCCATCAGCCTCGGACAGGGGACCTATGGCTACACAGATACGCAGTATTTT.

J is TRBJ2-3 and V is TRBV20-1, with D uncertain. Germline assignment: CDR1 DFQATT and CDR2 SNEGSKA (reference sequence). The CDR3 is made up of 12 amino acids. V was clipped by 4 bases and J by 0 bases, with 5 bases between them. This CDR3 is CSATLSTDTQYF. In nucleotides, the CDR3 is TGCAGTGCTACCCTTAGCACAGATACGCAGTATTTT.

This clonotype has just a few counts. The chain combines TRBV12-3 or TRBV12-4 with TRBJ2-3; 13 positions agree with TRBD2. The junction had 7 bases not matched to a gene; V was cut back by 6 bases and J by 7 bases. CDR3 length equals 15 residues. The CDR3 nucleotides are TGTGCCAGCAGCCTCACTAGCGGGGGGGCAAATACGCAGTATTTT. Its protein product is CASSLTSGGANTQYF.

The chain employs TRBV4-1 and TRBJ1-2; TRBD1 matches 10 bases. The germline V gene has CDR1 MGHRA and CDR2 YSYEKL. The CDR3 loop spans 15 amino acids. V lost 3 bases, J lost 3 bases, and 4 bases stayed unmatched. The CDR3 region has the DNA TGCGCCAGCAGCCACCCCGGGACAGGGGACTATGGCTACACCTTC. This translates into CASSHPGTGDYGYTF.

In its sample, this clonotype was seen a few times. The rearrangement links TRBV5-1 to TRBJ2-7; 9 bases match TRBD1. With V trimmed by 4 bases and J by 2 bases, 16 bases remained unmatched. Germline-derived CDR1 and CDR2 are SGHRS and YFSETQ. CDR3 length: 18 amino acids. The CDR3 bases are TGCGCCAGCAGCCCATTTTCCCCGACCGGGACAGGGACCTACGAGCAGTACTTC. Encoded protein: CASSPFSPTGTGTYEQYF.

The chain uses TRBV7-2 and TRBJ2-5; D possibly corresponds to TRBD1 (5 bases). V lost 1 base to trimming and J lost 7 bases, with 10 bases between them. Looked up from germline, CDR1 is SGHTA and CDR2 is FQGNSA. CDR3 length equals 13 residues. The CDR3 spells CASSLEGAATQYF. The DNA for the CDR3 is TGTGCCAGCAGCTTAGAAGGGGCCGCGACCCAGTACTTC.

V gene TRBV11-2 combines with J gene TRBJ1-2; D is undetermined. The germline V gene encodes CDR1 SGHAT and CDR2 FQNNGV. The CDR3 contains 15 residues. V dropped 0 bases and J dropped 4 bases, with 12 bases sitting between them. The CDR3, as DNA: TGTGCCAGCAGCTTAGAGGCAGGAAATACCTATGGCTACACCTTC. It specifies CASSLEAGNTYGYTF.

V and J are TRBV3-1 and TRBJ1-2; a weak D match, TRBD1 (6 bases). The CDR3 has 15 residues. CDR1 and CDR2 (germline): LGHDT, YNNKEL (reference sequence). V lost 3 bases, J lost 1 base, and 12 bases lay in between. The CDR3 DNA is TGTGCCAGCAGCCACAGGACAGTCTATAACTATGGCTACACCTTC. Protein: CASSHRTVYNYGYTF.

This clonotype is a singleton in its sample. This chain uses TRBV7-2 with TRBJ2-3; TRBD2 matches 7 bases. The germline V gene has CDR1 SGHTA and CDR2 FQGNSA. This CDR3 has 15 residues. The junction had 6 bases not matched to a gene; V was cut back by 6 bases and J by 0 bases. CDR3 DNA sequence: TGTGCCAGCAGGCGGGGGTGGGCTAGCACAGATACGCAGTATTTT. Translating it yields CASRRGWASTDTQYF.

The chain links TRBV11-1 to TRBJ1-1, with D tentatively TRBD1 (6 bases). Germline V lookup: CDR1 SGHAT, CDR2 FQDESV (reference sequence). This CDR3 comprises 13 residues. Trimming stripped 5 bases from V and 6 bases from J, with 13 bases between. The CDR3 protein is CASSPTGIPEAFF. DNA of the CDR3: TGTGCCAGCAGCCCTACAGGGATCCCTGAAGCTTTCTTT.

V usage is TRBV5-6 and J usage is TRBJ2-7; a weak D match, TRBD2 (5 bases). The J call may be wrong; the DNA end is better matched by TRBJ2-5. The length of the CDR3 is 14 residues. From germline, CDR1 is SGHDT and CDR2 YYEEEE. This chain's CDR3 is CASSLRLASETQYF. The CDR3 DNA sequence: TGTGCCAGCAGCTTGCGGCTAGCATCGGAGACCCAGTACTTC.

The V call is TRBV29-1, the J call TRBJ1-5, with D possibly TRBD1 on 6 matching bases. Germline CDR1 SQVTM, CDR2 ANQGSEA. CDR3 length: 13 residues. The V and J ends lost 3 bases and 4 bases respectively, with 10 bases between them. The DNA of the CDR3 is TGCAGCGTTGAGACAGGCCCAAATCAGCCCCAGCATTTT. It yields the protein CSVETGPNQPQHF. Combining the CDR3 with reference TRBV29-1 and TRBJ1-5 gives the whole variable domain SAVISQKPSRDICQRGTSLTIQCQVDSQVTMMFWYRQQPGQSLTLIATANQGSEATYESGFVIDKFPISRPNLTFSTLTVSNMSPEDSSIYLCSVETGPNQPQHFGDGTRLSIL.

The V gene is TRBV10-3, the J gene TRBJ2-7; no reliable D call. TRBJ2-5 explains the end of the DNA better; the J call may be wrong. The CDR3 has 14 residues. The V gene's germline CDR1 is ENHRY and CDR2 SYGVKD. CDR3 sequence (DNA): TGTGCCATCAGTGGTGGAGCTGGGGTTGGGACCCAGTACTTC. Protein product: CAISGGAGVGTQYF.

This clonotype was recorded many times. The chain uses TRBV29-1 and TRBJ1-1, with D uncertain. The length of the CDR3 is 14 residues. The ends were cut back, 5 bases at V and 3 bases at J, with 16 bases in the middle. Germline V gene sequence: CDR1 SQVTM, CDR2 ANQGSEA. The CDR3 sequence: CSVQIGNLYTEAFF. The CDR3 DNA reads as TGCAGCGTTCAGATCGGGAACCTTTACACTGAAGCTTTCTTT.

The gene calls are TRBV15 and TRBJ2-5; TRBD1 matches 7 bases. The CDR3 runs 17 residues. Germline V lookup: CDR1 LNHNV, CDR2 YYDKDF (reference sequence). V shed 1 base and J 5 bases; nucleotides not matched to a gene: 13. This CDR3 is CATSRGREQGLSETQYF. CDR3 DNA: TGTGCCACCAGCAGAGGTAGAGAACAGGGGTTGTCGGAGACCCAGTACTTC. The whole variable domain, remainder taken from reference TRBV15 and TRBJ2-5, is DAMVIQNPRYQVTQFGKPVTLSCSQTLNHNVMYWYQQKSSQAPKLLFHYYDKDFNNEADTPDNFQSRRPNTSFCFLDIRSPGLGDTAMYLCATSRGREQGLSETQYFGPGTRLLVL.

CDR3 coding DNA: TGTGCCAGCAGCTCCGGGCCCCTAAGAAACACCATATATTTT. Translation gives CASSSGPLRNTIYF. The J gene is TRBJ1-3, the V gene TRBV7-2; D not resolved. The germline CDR1 and CDR2 sequences are SGHTA and FQGNSA. CDR3 length: 14 amino acids. V gave up 4 bases and J gave up 5 bases, with 12 bases separating them.

The chain links TRBV15 to TRBJ2-4; TRBD1 matches at 9 bases. CDR3 length equals 14 residues. Germline CDR1 and CDR2: LNHNV and YYDKDF (reference sequence). With V trimmed by 5 bases and J by 8 bases, 7 bases remained unmatched. CDR3: CATSGDRVGHIQYF. CDR3 DNA sequence: TGTGCCACCAGCGGGGACAGGGTTGGCCACATTCAGTACTTC.

This clonotype was detected only a few times. This chain links TRBV4-2 with TRBJ2-4, with TRBD2 matching over 15 bases. The DNA end lines up better with TRBJ2-5; the J call may be wrong. The CDR3 is made up of 16 amino acids. Germline V lookup: CDR1 LGHNA, CDR2 YNFKEQ. In nucleotides, the CDR3 is TGTGCCAGCAGCCCGGGACTAGCGGGGGGCGCGGAGACCCAGTACTTC. Encoded protein: CASSPGLAGGAETQYF.

For this clonotype: The junction and the germline gene differ at one end; a read error may be behind it. The rearrangement joins TRBV15 to TRBJ2-1, with TRBD1 matching over 8 bases. CDR3 length: 15 amino acids. Germline values: CDR1 LNHNV, CDR2 YYDKDF (reference sequence). As DNA, the CDR3 is TGTACCACCAGCATTGACAGGGGCCTGGGCAATGAGCAGTTCTTC. Translation gives CTTSIDRGLGNEQFF.

The V and J genes are TRBV12-3 or TRBV12-4 and TRBJ1-1, with D possibly matching TRBD1 (5 bases). Trimming took off 3 bases at V and 11 bases at J, with 10 bases between the two ends. This CDR3 comprises 11 residues. The DNA of the CDR3 is TGTGCCAGCAGTTTTCTGGGGGATGCTTTCTTT. Its protein is CASSFLGDAFF.

This clonotype appeared a few times. This rearrangement joins TRBV11-2 to TRBJ1-1, with D tentatively TRBD1 (6 bases). The germline V gene has CDR1 SGHAT and CDR2 FQNNGV. V lost 1 base and J lost 6, with 21 bases in between. The CDR3 consists of 17 residues. CDR3 in DNA: TGTGCCAGCAGCTTAGTGCCCCCCGGGGGGGGCGGCGCTGAAGCTTTCTTT. It specifies CASSLVPPGGGGAEAFF.

This sequence joins TRBV20-1 and TRBJ2-7, with 12 bases matching TRBD2. V shed 6 bases and J 2 bases; nucleotides not matched to a gene: 5. Germline assignment: CDR1 DFQATT and CDR2 SNEGSKA (reference sequence). This CDR3 spans 14 amino acids. The CDR3 region is CSARTSGTAYEQYF. The CDR3, as DNA: TGCAGTGCCAGGACTAGCGGGACCGCCTACGAGCAGTACTTC.